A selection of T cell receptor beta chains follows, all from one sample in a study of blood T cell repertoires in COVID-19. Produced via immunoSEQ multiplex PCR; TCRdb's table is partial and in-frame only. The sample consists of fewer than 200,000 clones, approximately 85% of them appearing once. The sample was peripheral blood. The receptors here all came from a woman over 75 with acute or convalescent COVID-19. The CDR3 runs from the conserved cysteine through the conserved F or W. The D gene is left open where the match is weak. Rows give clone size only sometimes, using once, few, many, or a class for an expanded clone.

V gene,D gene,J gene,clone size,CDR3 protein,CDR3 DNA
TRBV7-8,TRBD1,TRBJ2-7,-,CASRRGTGEGEQYF,TGTGCCAGCCGCCGTGGGACAGGGGAAGGCGAGCAGTACTTC
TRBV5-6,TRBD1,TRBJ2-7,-,CASSIGGTGPDEQYF,TGTGCCAGCAGCATCGGAGGGACAGGGCCCGACGAGCAGTACTTC
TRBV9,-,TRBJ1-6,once,CASSASDTYNSPLHF,TGTGCCAGCAGCGCATCAGACACCTATAATTCACCCCTCCACTTT
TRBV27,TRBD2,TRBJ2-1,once,CASSQLAGGFEQFF,TGTGCCAGCAGCCAACTAGCGGGAGGGTTCGAGCAGTTCTTC
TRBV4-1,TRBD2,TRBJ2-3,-,CASSQPGTSGGADTQYF,TGCGCCAGCAGCCAACCAGGGACTAGCGGGGGGGCAGATACGCAGTATTTT
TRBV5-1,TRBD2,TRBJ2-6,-,CASTFGVSGSGAGANVLTF,TGCGCCAGCACCTTTGGGGTGAGCGGGAGTGGGGCTGGGGCCAACGTCCTGACTTTC
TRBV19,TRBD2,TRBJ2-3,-,CASRPGGFTDTQYF,TGTGCCAGTAGACCGGGGGGGTTCACAGATACGCAGTATTTT
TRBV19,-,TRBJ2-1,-,CASSISVSSYNEQFF,TGTGCCAGTAGTATATCAGTCAGCTCCTACAATGAGCAGTTCTTC
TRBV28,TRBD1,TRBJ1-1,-,CASSPVRGQMNTEAFF,TGTGCCAGCAGCCCGGTTCGGGGACAGATGAACACTGAAGCTTTCTTT
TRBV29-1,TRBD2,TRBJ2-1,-,CSVGVGRLAGNEQFF,TGCAGCGTTGGAGTCGGTCGGCTAGCGGGCAATGAGCAGTTCTTC
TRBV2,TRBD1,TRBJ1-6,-,CASREQGGGYSPLHF,TGTGCCAGCAGGGAGCAGGGGGGAGGATATTCACCCCTCCACTTT
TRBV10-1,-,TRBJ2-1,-,CASSETGYNEQFF,TGCGCCAGCAGTGAGACCGGCTACAATGAGCAGTTCTTC
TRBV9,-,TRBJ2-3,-,CASSFSASSTDTQYF,TGTGCCAGCAGCTTCTCAGCGAGTAGCACAGATACGCAGTATTTT
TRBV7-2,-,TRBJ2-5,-,CASSLGLRGETQYF,TGTGCCAGCAGCTTAGGTCTACGGGGGGAGACCCAGTACTTC
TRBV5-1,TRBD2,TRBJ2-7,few,CASSVTGLAGVEQYF,TGCGCCAGCAGCGTAACAGGACTAGCGGGAGTCGAGCAGTACTTC
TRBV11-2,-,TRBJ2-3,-,CASSLRRGPTDTQYF,TGTGCCAGCAGCTTACGCAGGGGCCCCACAGATACGCAGTATTTT
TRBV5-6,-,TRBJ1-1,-,CASSRRGTGAPEAFF,TGTGCCAGCAGCCGAAGAGGTACTGGGGCCCCGGAAGCTTTCTTT
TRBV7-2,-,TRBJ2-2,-,CASSLVRLAGGELFF,TGTGCCAGCAGCTTAGTGCGGCTAGCAGGCGGGGAGCTGTTTTTT
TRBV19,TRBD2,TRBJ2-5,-,CASSILAGGRETQYF,TGTGCCAGTAGTATCCTGGCGGGGGGGCGAGAGACCCAGTACTTC
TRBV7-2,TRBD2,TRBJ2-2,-,CASSLDGSGGNTGELFF,TGTGCCAGCAGCTTAGATGGTAGCGGGGGAAACACCGGGGAGCTGTTTTTT
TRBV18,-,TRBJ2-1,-,CASSPTKDSTLANEQFF,TGTGCCAGCTCACCGACTAAAGACTCTACCTTAGCGAATGAGCAGTTCTTC
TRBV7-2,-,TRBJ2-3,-,CASSLVGSPRATDTQYF,TGTGCCAGCAGCTTAGTGGGGAGTCCCCGTGCCACAGATACGCAGTATTTT
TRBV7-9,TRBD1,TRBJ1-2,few,CASSLNRGDYGYTF,TGTGCCAGCAGCTTAAACAGGGGCGACTATGGCTACACCTTC
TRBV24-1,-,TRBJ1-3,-,CATSEIEGNTIYF,TGTGCCACCAGTGAAATAGAGGGAAACACCATATATTTT
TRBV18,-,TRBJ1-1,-,CASSKHPNTEAFF,TGTGCCAGCTCAAAACACCCGAACACTGAAGCTTTCTTT
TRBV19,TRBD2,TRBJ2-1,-,CASSQGRASGSYNEQFF,TGTGCCAGTAGCCAGGGCCGGGCTAGCGGTTCCTACAATGAGCAGTTCTTC
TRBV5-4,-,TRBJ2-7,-,CASSFPGGSYEQYF,TGTGCCAGCAGCTTTCCTGGCGGCTCCTACGAGCAGTACTTC
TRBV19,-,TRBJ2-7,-,CASSIQGIAEQYF,TGTGCCAGTAGTATTCAGGGGATCGCGGAGCAGTACTTC
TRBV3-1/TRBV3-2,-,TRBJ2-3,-,CASSQAVSDTQYF,TGTGCCAGCAGCCAAGCAGTGTCAGATACGCAGTATTTT
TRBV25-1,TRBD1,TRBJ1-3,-,CASSGTGVGNTIYF,TGTGCCAGCAGTGGGACAGGGGTAGGAAACACCATATATTTT
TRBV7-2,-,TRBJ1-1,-,CASSLALGRYTEAFF,TGTGCCAGCAGCTTAGCGTTGGGGAGGTACACTGAAGCTTTCTTT
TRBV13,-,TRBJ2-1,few,CASSPAGGSYNEQFF,TGTGCCAGCAGCCCGGCCGGCGGATCCTACAATGAGCAGTTCTTC
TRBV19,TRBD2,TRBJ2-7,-,CASRNRRGAREIYEQYF,TGTGCCAGTAGAAATAGGAGAGGAGCGCGGGAGATCTACGAGCAGTACTTC
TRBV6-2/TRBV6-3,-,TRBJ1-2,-,CASSYGRTVNNYGYTF,TGTGCCAGCAGTTACGGTCGGACAGTTAATAACTATGGCTACACCTTC
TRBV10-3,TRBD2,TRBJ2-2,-,CAMAKGTSGNTGELFF,TGTGCCATGGCTAAAGGGACTAGCGGTAACACCGGGGAGCTGTTTTTT
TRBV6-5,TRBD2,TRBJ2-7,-,CASSYSLAGGYEQYF,TGTGCCAGCAGTTACTCCCTAGCGGGGGGCTACGAGCAGTACTTC
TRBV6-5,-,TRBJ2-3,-,CASSYSIRASDTQYF,TGTGCCAGCAGTTACTCGATACGAGCCTCAGATACGCAGTATTTT
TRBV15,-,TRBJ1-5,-,CATSRGASPQHF,TGTGCCACCAGCAGAGGAGCGTCCCCCCAGCATTTT
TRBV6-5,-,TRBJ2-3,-,CASGREMGTDTQYF,TGTGCCAGCGGCCGGGAGATGGGCACAGATACGCAGTATTTT
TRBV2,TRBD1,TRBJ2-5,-,CASRRTGVIETQYF,TGTGCCAGCAGGAGGACAGGGGTGATAGAGACCCAGTACTTC
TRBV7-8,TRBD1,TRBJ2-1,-,CASSPYRGPHYNEQFF,TGTGCCAGCAGCCCTTACAGGGGGCCCCACTACAATGAGCAGTTCTTC
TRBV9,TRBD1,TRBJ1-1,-,CASSQRDRGDTEAFF,TGTGCCAGCAGCCAAAGGGACAGGGGGGACACTGAAGCTTTCTTT
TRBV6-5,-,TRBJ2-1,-,CASNERARSNEQFF,TGTGCCAGCAACGAGAGGGCCCGTTCCAATGAGCAGTTCTTC
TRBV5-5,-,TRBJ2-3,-,CASSFGPQATDTQYF,TGTGCCAGCAGCTTCGGCCCCCAGGCCACAGATACGCAGTATTTT
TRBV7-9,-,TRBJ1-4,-,CASSLAGGREEKLFF,TGTGCCAGCAGCTTAGCTGGAGGGAGGGAAGAAAAACTGTTTTTT
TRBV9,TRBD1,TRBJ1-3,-,CASSENRGPGNTIYF,TGTGCCAGCAGCGAAAACAGGGGGCCAGGAAACACCATATATTTT
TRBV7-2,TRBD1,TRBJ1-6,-,CASSRDRGDNSPLHF,TGTGCCAGCAGCCGGGACAGGGGGGATAATTCACCCCTCCACTTT
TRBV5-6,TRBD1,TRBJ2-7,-,CASSLDRGMGEQYF,TGTGCCAGCAGTCTCGACAGGGGAATGGGCGAGCAGTACTTC